This paragraph reports one TCR beta chain. The antigen remains unidentified. The deep-level immunoSEQ assay was used. The table came from immunoSEQ multiplex PCR; TCRdb's copy has only in-frame clones and leaves some out. This table has approximately 2,000,000 clones, about 94% appearing once. The record originates from a study of shared clonotypes between healthy human individuals. In the naive CD8 group, cells lacked CD45RO and were positively selected for CCR7, so terminally differentiated effector memory CD45RA+ cells were left out. Notes on the study in general: The sharing of 5% to 6.5% of naive CD4 clonotypes was seen across a few donors.

Looked up from germline, CDR1 is SGHAT and CDR2 is FQDESV (reference sequence). Trimming shortened V by 5 bases and J by 1 base, and 8 bases separated the two germline ends. The CDR3 totals 13 residues. Sequencing was done on a sample of naive CD8+ T cells from PBMCs. The rearrangement links TRBV11-1 to TRBJ1-1; tentatively, D is TRBD1 (6 bases). The clonotype originates from a man younger than 35 in good health. Some clones in this sample may be carry-over from other donors' samples. CDR3 coding DNA: TGTGCCAGCAGCCGACAGGAGAACACTGAAGCTTTCTTT. Translation: CASSRQENTEAFF.